Listed here are 28 T cell receptor beta chains from one sample, sequenced in a study of vaccination and CD4 T cells after COVID-19. Sample treatment: roughly 10-day PBMC culture with coronavirus spike peptide pools or control peptides (ViraFEST assay). These receptors have no known antigen. Sequencing of the DNA from cultured CD4+ T cells was carried out with the Oncomine TCR Beta short-read assay. TCRdb itself ran the PCR reads through MiXCR, one entry per CDR3 protein. The repertoire holds around 15,000 distinct CDR3 sequences, with about 50% as singletons. The sample taken for sequencing was CD4+ T cells from blood, cultured in vitro. These receptors all stem from a human donor who had recovered from COVID-19.

The chain links TRBV30 to TRBJ1-6; D call uncertain. This CDR3 spans 13 amino acids. The germline V gene has CDR1 GTSNPN and CDR2 SVGIG (reference sequence). V dropped 3 bases and J dropped 1 base, with 4 bases sitting between them. This chain's CDR3 is CAWRVSYNSPLHF. The CDR3 DNA reads as TGTGCCTGGAGGGTTTCCTATAATTCACCCCTCCACTTT.

This chain connects TRBV28 to TRBJ2-7; TRBD1 agrees at 8 bases. V lost 6 bases to trimming and J lost 3 bases; unmatched junction nucleotides: 10. The CDR3 length is 15 residues. From germline, CDR1 is MDHEN and CDR2 SYDVKM. CDR3 protein: CASRSTGTGSYEQYF. CDR3 DNA: TGTGCCAGCAGATCTACCGGGACAGGAAGCTACGAGCAGTACTTC. Using reference TRBV28 and TRBJ2-7 for the parts outside the CDR3, the full variable domain is DVKVTQSSRYLVKRTGEKVFLECVQDMDHENMFWYRQDPGLGLRLIYFSYDVKMKEKGDIPEGYSVSREKKERFSLILESASTNQTSMYLCASRSTGTGSYEQYFGPGTRLTVT.

This clonotype was seen just once. The chain has TRBV27 and TRBJ2-7, with D possibly being TRBD1 (6 bases). Germline CDR1 and CDR2: MNHEY and SMNVEV (reference sequence). The CDR3 sequence is 15 residues long. Between the trimmed V and J ends, which lost 5 bases and 0 bases, there was a span of 14 bases. CDR3 sequence reads: CASSPYRDPSYEQYF. As DNA, the CDR3 is TGTGCCAGCAGTCCTTACAGGGACCCCTCCTACGAGCAGTACTTC.

This chain joins TRBV30 and TRBJ2-3, with 12 bases matching TRBD2. This CDR3 has 15 residues. The V gene's germline CDR1 is GTSNPN and CDR2 SVGIG (reference sequence). After removal of 8 bases from V and 1 base from J, the junction contained 7 bases not matched to a gene. The CDR3 is CAGRGLAGRTDTQYF. The CDR3 DNA follows: TGTGCCGGCCGAGGACTAGCGGGACGCACAGATACGCAGTATTTT.

J is TRBJ1-5 and V is TRBV7-2; the D gene is possibly TRBD1 (5 bases). The CDR3 sequence is 16 residues long. CDR1 and CDR2 (germline): SGHTA, FQGNSA. The V gene lost 2 bases and the J gene lost 7 bases, with 18 bases spanning the gap. CDR3 residues: CASSLFAGSGWQPQHF. For the CDR3, the DNA is TGTGCCAGCAGCTTATTCGCAGGGAGTGGATGGCAGCCCCAGCATTTT.

The genes are TRBV2 and TRBJ2-3, with a weak D call TRBD1 (5 bases). Per germline, CDR1 SNHLY and CDR2 FYNNEI. The CDR3 loop spans 14 amino acids. V dropped 7 bases and J dropped 0 bases, with 11 bases sitting between them. The chain's CDR3 is CASTRQTSTDTQYF. For the CDR3, the DNA is TGTGCCAGCACTCGACAGACAAGCACAGATACGCAGTATTTT. The complete variable domain, with remaining parts taken from reference TRBV2 and TRBJ2-3, reads EPEVTQTPSHQVTQMGQEVILRCVPISNHLYFYWYRQILGQKVEFLVSFYNNEISEKSEIFDDQFSVERPDGSNFTLKIRSTKLEDSAMYFCASTRQTSTDTQYFGPGTRLTVL.

The table lists this clonotype with a few counts. Relative to the germline gene, one junction end is altered; a read error may explain this. This chain links TRBV20-1 with TRBJ2-3, with D unclear. The CDR3 covers 16 residues. In germline, CDR1 is DFQATT, CDR2 SNEGSKA (reference sequence). CDR3 nucleotides: TGCAGTGCTAGAGATGACCGACTCCCCGCCACACATACGCAGTATTTT. This sequence encodes CSARDDRLPATHTQYF.

This chain links TRBV18 with TRBJ1-1, with D unclear. The V gene lost 3 bases and the J gene lost 1 base, with 3 bases spanning the gap. The CDR3 is made up of 12 amino acids. Germline values: CDR1 KGHSH, CDR2 LQKENI. The CDR3 reads CASSPENTEAFF. DNA for the CDR3: TGTGCCAGCTCACCTGAGAACACTGAAGCTTTCTTT.

This clonotype was observed a handful of times. V gene TRBV20-1 combines with J gene TRBJ2-4, with D unresolved. CDR3 length: 14 amino acids. Trimming stripped 6 bases from V and 3 bases from J, with 15 bases between. Germline CDR1 reads DFQATT; CDR2 reads SNEGSKA (reference sequence). This CDR3 reads CSALPARGKNIQYF. As DNA, the CDR3 is TGCAGTGCCCTCCCAGCGAGAGGCAAAAACATTCAGTACTTC.

This rearrangement joins TRBV20-1 to TRBJ2-3; possible D gene TRBD1, 6 bases. The germline V and J ends were trimmed by 4 bases and 4 bases, with 15 bases remaining between them. This CDR3 contains 14 residues. CDR1 DFQATT and CDR2 SNEGSKA come from the germline V gene (reference sequence). The CDR3, as DNA: TGCAGTGCTAAGGTGGGGGCGCGGGCAGATACGCAGTATTTT. It is translated as CSAKVGARADTQYF.

The J gene is TRBJ1-4, the V gene TRBV7-9, with TRBD1 identical over 10 bases. V shed 2 bases and J 6 bases; nucleotides not matched to a gene: 9. Looked up from germline, CDR1 is SEHNR and CDR2 is FQNEAQ (reference sequence). CDR3 size: 17 residues. In DNA form, the CDR3 reads TGTGCCAGCAGCTTATATCGACAGGGGGCCACCTATGAAAAACTGTTTTTT. Translated, it gives CASSLYRQGATYEKLFF.

This clonotype turned up a few times. The chain uses TRBV20-1 and TRBJ2-3; 8 nucleotides match TRBD2. V trimming: 6 bases; J trimming: 1 base; junction bases outside the gene matches: 9. CDR3 length equals 15 residues. In germline, CDR1 is DFQATT, CDR2 SNEGSKA (reference sequence). The CDR3 reads CSAAPRRGGTDTQYF. The DNA of the CDR3 is TGCAGTGCCGCCCCTCGGCGGGGGGGCACAGATACGCAGTATTTT.

This chain joins TRBV27 and TRBJ2-7; 8 positions match TRBD1. J lost 3 bases, V lost 1 base, and 5 bases had no gene match. The germline V gene encodes CDR1 MNHEY and CDR2 SMNVEV (reference sequence). The CDR3 length is 15 residues. In DNA, the CDR3 is TGTGCCAGCAGTTTATATGGACAGGGCGTCTACGAGCAGTACTTC. Residues: CASSLYGQGVYEQYF.

This chain links TRBV7-9 with TRBJ1-1, with D possibly TRBD1 on 5 matching bases. CDR3 length equals 14 residues. Germline V gene data show CDR1 as SEHNR and CDR2 as FQNEAQ (reference sequence). V was cut by 4 bases and J by 1 base, with 10 bases left in between. The CDR3 region is CASSSRTRNTEAFF. CDR3 nucleotides: TGTGCCAGCAGCTCCCGGACACGGAACACTGAAGCTTTCTTT.

This clonotype was observed a few times. V gene TRBV20-1 combines with J gene TRBJ2-1, with 8 bases matching TRBD2. V was pared by 5 bases and J by 4 bases, with 10 bases of the junction left unmatched. The CDR3 runs 15 residues. Germline V gene lookup returns CDR1 DFQATT and CDR2 SNEGSKA (reference sequence). The CDR3 nucleotides read TGCAGTGCTCCTTGGTCCGGGGGGGTATACAATGAGCAGTTCTTC. Amino acid sequence: CSAPWSGGVYNEQFF.

This rearrangement joins TRBV7-8 to TRBJ2-1; TRBD2 aligns across 11 bases. The CDR3 covers 15 residues. The V gene's germline CDR1 is SGHVS and CDR2 FQNEAQ. Unmatched junction bases numbered 3, after V lost 3 bases and J lost 5 bases. The CDR3 DNA sequence: TGTGCCAGCAGCTTTAGCGGGGGGGCCCACAATGAGCAGTTCTTC. Translated, it gives CASSFSGGAHNEQFF.

In this sample, this clonotype turned up a few times. The chain has TRBV6-1 and TRBJ2-7; D is undetermined. Trimming cost V 1 base and J 0 bases, with 7 bases left between them. The CDR3 loop spans 14 amino acids. Germline CDR1 MNHNS, CDR2 SASEGT. The DNA of the CDR3 is TGTGCCAGCAGTGAAGTTATGGGCTCCTACGAGCAGTACTTC. Translating gives CASSEVMGSYEQYF.

The V and J genes are TRBV20-1 and TRBJ1-1; maybe TRBD1 (5 bases). The V and J ends lost 3 bases and 2 bases respectively, with 7 bases between them. The CDR3 has 12 amino acids. CDR1 is DFQATT, CDR2 SNEGSKA, per germline (reference sequence). The CDR3 loop reads CSARQGNTEAFF. The CDR3 nucleotides are TGCAGTGCTAGGCAGGGAAACACTGAAGCTTTCTTT.

This clonotype was detected only a few times. The chain couples TRBV30 to TRBJ1-5; 7 bases match TRBD1. V lost 2 bases to trimming and J lost 1 base; unmatched junction nucleotides: 11. CDR3 length: 17 residues. Germline values: CDR1 GTSNPN, CDR2 SVGIG (reference sequence). In DNA form, the CDR3 reads TGTGCCTGGAGTAGAGGCGTGTACAGGGGAAGCAATCAGCCCCAGCATTTT. It is translated as CAWSRGVYRGSNQPQHF.

DNA of the CDR3: TGTGCCAGTAGTACCCCCGGGACAGGTTCCGGTGCTTTCTTT. This encodes CASSTPGTGSGAFF. The rearrangement joins TRBV19 to TRBJ1-1; 8 bases line up with TRBD1. J lost 11 bases, V lost 4 bases, and 12 bases had no gene match. From germline, CDR1 is LNHDA and CDR2 SQIVND (reference sequence). This CDR3 spans 14 amino acids.

V is TRBV9 and J is TRBJ1-2; a weak D match, TRBD1 (5 bases). This CDR3 is 13 amino acids long. Germline CDR1 reads SGDLS; CDR2 reads YYNGEE. Trimming removed 4 bases at V and 8 bases at J, with 15 bases between. The CDR3 region is CASSPEWGGGYTF. CDR3 sequence (DNA): TGTGCCAGCAGCCCAGAATGGGGGGGAGGCTACACCTTC.

This chain links TRBV20-1 with TRBJ2-5, with 7 bases aligning to TRBD2. Losses at the gene ends were 0 bases for V and 6 bases for J; bases not matched to a gene: 13. Germline assignment: CDR1 DFQATT and CDR2 SNEGSKA (reference sequence). The CDR3 is 16 residues long. CDR3 in amino acids: CSARESQAGRAKTQYF. CDR3 DNA sequence: TGCAGTGCTAGAGAATCGCAAGCGGGGCGGGCAAAGACCCAGTACTTC.

This sequence joins TRBV19 and TRBJ1-5; 9 nucleotides agree with TRBD1. J was trimmed by 4 bases and V by 3 bases; bases with no gene match: 4. The CDR3 runs 15 residues. Germline CDR1 LNHDA, CDR2 SQIVND (reference sequence). CDR3 in amino acids: CASSMGTGLNQPQHF. Written as DNA, the CDR3 is TGTGCCAGTAGTATGGGGACAGGGTTAAATCAGCCCCAGCATTTT.

The chain employs TRBV6-2 or TRBV6-3 and TRBJ2-2, with D unresolved. V gave up 7 bases and J gave up 6 bases, with 6 bases separating them. The germline V gene has CDR1 MNHEY and CDR2 SVGEGT. The CDR3 is 11 residues long. The DNA of the CDR3 is TGTGCCAGCAAGTTCGCCGGGGAGCTGTTTTTT. It codes for CASKFAGELFF.

This clonotype appeared a single time. This chain uses TRBV19 with TRBJ1-6; D not certain. Trimming pared 5 bases from V and 7 bases from J, leaving 6 bases between. The CDR3 covers 12 residues. Germline CDR1 LNHDA, CDR2 SQIVND (reference sequence). Here the CDR3 DNA reads TGTGCCAGTAGTCTCGGGAATTCACCCCTCCACTTT. Residues: CASSLGNSPLHF.

The chain combines TRBV7-9 with TRBJ2-7; TRBD1 aligns across 9 bases. Germline loops: CDR1 SEHNR, CDR2 FQNEAQ (reference sequence). V shed 5 bases and J 4 bases; nucleotides not matched to a gene: 3. This CDR3 has 13 residues. CDR3 DNA sequence: TGTGCCAGCAGCGGGGGACAGGGTTACGAGCAGTACTTC. Amino acid sequence: CASSGGQGYEQYF.

The chain is built from TRBV6-1 and TRBJ2-5; 7 bases match TRBD1. The CDR3 runs 15 residues. V shed 0 bases and J 5 bases; nucleotides not matched to a gene: 6. Germline lookup yields CDR1 MNHNS and CDR2 SASEGT. The CDR3 DNA is TGTGCCAGCAGTGAAGCCCAAGACAGGGCGGAGACCCAGTACTTC. Residues: CASSEAQDRAETQYF.

The V and J genes are TRBV11-3 and TRBJ2-3; TRBD2 matches at 7 bases. Germline V lookup: CDR1 SGHNT, CDR2 YENEEA. This CDR3 has 15 amino acids. Trimming took 1 base from V and 1 from J; bases not matched to a gene: 2. The CDR3 coding sequence is TGTGCCAGCAGCTTAGGTGCGGGGGGCACAGATACGCAGTATTTT. It is translated as CASSLGAGGTDTQYF.